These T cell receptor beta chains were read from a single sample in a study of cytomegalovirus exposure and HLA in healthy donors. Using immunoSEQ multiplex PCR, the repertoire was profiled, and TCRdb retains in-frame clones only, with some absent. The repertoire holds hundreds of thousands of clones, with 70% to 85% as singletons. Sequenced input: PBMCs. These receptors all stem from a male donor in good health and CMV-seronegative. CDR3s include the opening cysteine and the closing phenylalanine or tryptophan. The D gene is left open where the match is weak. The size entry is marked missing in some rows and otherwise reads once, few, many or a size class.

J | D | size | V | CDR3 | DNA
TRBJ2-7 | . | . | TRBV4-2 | CASSQGLVPYEQYF | TGTGCCAGCAGCCAAGGCCTAGTGCCCTACGAGCAGTACTTC
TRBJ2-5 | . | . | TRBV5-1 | CASSLEGETQYF | TGCGCCAGCAGCTTGGAGGGGGAGACCCAGTACTTC
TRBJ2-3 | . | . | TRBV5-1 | CASSPSTDTQYF | TGCGCCAGCAGCCCTAGCACAGATACGCAGTATTTT
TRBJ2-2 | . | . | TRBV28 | CASNRFPVSSNTGELFF | TGTGCCAGCAATCGATTTCCTGTGAGTTCGAACACCGGGGAGCTGTTTTTT
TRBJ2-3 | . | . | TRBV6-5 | CASSYLDRPSTDTQYF | TGTGCCAGCAGTTACCTTGACAGACCTAGCACAGATACGCAGTATTTT
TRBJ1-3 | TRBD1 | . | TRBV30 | CAGPGQAGNTIYF | TGTGCCGGCCCGGGACAGGCTGGAAACACCATATATTTT
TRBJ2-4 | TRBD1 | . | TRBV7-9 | CASSPGTGNIQYF | TGTGCCAGCAGCCCCGGGACAGGGAACATTCAGTACTTC
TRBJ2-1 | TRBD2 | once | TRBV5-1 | CASSGTRTSANAYNEQFF | TGCGCCAGCAGCGGCACGCGGACTAGCGCGAATGCCTACAATGAGCAGTTCTTC
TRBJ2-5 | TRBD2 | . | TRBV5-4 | CASSFAGGSEETQYF | TGTGCCAGCAGCTTTGCGGGAGGTAGCGAAGAGACCCAGTACTTC
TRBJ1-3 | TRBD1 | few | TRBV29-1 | CSAINRGGNTIYF | TGCAGCGCTATAAACAGGGGAGGAAACACCATATATTTT
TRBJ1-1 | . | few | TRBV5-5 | CASSPPGVTEAFF | TGTGCCAGCAGCCCGCCAGGGGTCACTGAAGCTTTCTTT
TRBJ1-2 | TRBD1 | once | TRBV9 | CASSVYRGSRGGYTF | TGTGCCAGCAGCGTGTACAGGGGGTCTAGGGGTGGCTACACCTTC
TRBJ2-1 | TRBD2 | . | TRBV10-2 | CASSEIAGYNEQFF | TGCGCCAGCAGTGAGATAGCGGGCTACAATGAGCAGTTCTTC
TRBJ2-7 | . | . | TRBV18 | CASSRYAAEQYF | TGTGCCAGCTCCCGCTACGCTGCCGAGCAGTACTTC
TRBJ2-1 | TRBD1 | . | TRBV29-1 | CSGTGATYNEQFF | TGCAGCGGGACAGGGGCGACCTACAATGAGCAGTTCTTC
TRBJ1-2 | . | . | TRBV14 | CASSRVGTNYGYTF | TGTGCCAGCAGCCGAGTGGGCACTAACTATGGCTACACCTTC
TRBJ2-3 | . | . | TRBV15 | CATSRSPTRGDTQYF | TGTGCCACCAGCAGATCACCGACTAGAGGGGATACGCAGTATTTT
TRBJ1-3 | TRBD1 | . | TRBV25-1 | CASSKAGGSGNTIYF | TGTGCCAGCAGCAAGGCAGGGGGCTCTGGAAACACCATATATTTT
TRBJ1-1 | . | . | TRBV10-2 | CASSGSHNTEAFF | TGCGCCAGCTCCGGGTCACACAACACTGAAGCTTTCTTT
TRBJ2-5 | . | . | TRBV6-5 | CATGHQETQYF | TGTGCCACAGGGCATCAAGAGACCCAGTACTTC
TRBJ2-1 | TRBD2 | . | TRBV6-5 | CASSAVGGDNEQFF | TGTGCCAGCAGTGCCGTTGGGGGGGACAATGAGCAGTTCTTC
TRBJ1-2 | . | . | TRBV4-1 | CASRLGGGSNYGYTF | TGCGCCAGCAGGCTAGGAGGAGGGTCCAACTATGGCTACACCTTC
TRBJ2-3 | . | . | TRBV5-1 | CASSLAGTRLDTQYF | TGCGCCAGCAGCTTGGCCGGGACTCGGTTGGATACGCAGTATTTT
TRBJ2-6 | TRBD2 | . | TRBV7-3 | CASSFEGGRGANVLTF | TGTGCCAGCAGCTTCGAGGGAGGGCGAGGGGCCAACGTCCTGACTTTC